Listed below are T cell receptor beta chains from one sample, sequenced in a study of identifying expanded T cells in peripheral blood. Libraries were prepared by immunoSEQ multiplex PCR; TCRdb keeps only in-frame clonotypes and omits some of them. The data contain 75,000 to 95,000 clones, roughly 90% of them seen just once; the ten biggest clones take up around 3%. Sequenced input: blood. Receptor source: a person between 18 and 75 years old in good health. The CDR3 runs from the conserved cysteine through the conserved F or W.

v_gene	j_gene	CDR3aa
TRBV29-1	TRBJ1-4	CSVVDREREKLFF
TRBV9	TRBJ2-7	CASSATGTYEQYF
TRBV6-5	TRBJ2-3	CASSFQNTDTQYF
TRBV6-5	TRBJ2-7	CASSSTSGEQYF
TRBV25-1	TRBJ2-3	CASSDGGAPSTDTQYF
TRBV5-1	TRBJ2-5	CASSLVGEETQYF
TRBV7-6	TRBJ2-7	CASSFLLSAGEQYF
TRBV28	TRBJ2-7	CASLPIRGSYEQYF
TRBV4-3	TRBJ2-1	CASSGGLTYNEQFF
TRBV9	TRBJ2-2	CASSVEGLRNTGELFF
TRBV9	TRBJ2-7	CASSANPGQGARNEQYF
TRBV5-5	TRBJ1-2	CASSPPGDSYGYTF
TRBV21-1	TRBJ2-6	CASLRRGPLVSGANVLTF
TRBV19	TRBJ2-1	CASSTTGTSGTNEQFF
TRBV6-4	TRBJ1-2	CASSDRQVTYLLLPKTF
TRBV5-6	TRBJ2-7	CASSPTGGDEQYF
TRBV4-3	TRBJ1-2	CASSQDAGDGYTF
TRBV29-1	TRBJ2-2	CSVEGGLAGASGELFF
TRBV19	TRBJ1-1	CASSLGQGRSHTEAFF
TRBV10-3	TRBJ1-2	CATRQDGYTF
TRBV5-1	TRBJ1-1	CASSRQGESEAFF
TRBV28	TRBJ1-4	CASSLYRANEKLFF
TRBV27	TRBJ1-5	CASSPRVGFNQPQHF
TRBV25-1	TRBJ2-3	CASSTSGGPGDTQYF
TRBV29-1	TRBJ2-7	CSVGSKDRGSYEQYF